The 31 T cell receptor beta chains below come from one sample, sequenced in a study of T cell responses to AZD1222 COVID-19 vaccine. The table came from immunoSEQ multiplex PCR; TCRdb's copy has only in-frame clones and leaves some out. The sample shows over 100,000 clones, 88% of them seen only once. Sequencing was performed on peripheral blood, taken on day 0 of AZD1222 vaccination. The receptors were gathered from an adult in good health.

This clone was found once. The chain links TRBV28 to TRBJ2-1, with 8 bases matching TRBD2. This CDR3 region has 14 residues. The trim removed 3 bases at V and 6 bases at J, leaving 4 bases unmatched. Per the germline V gene, CDR1 is MDHEN and CDR2 is SYDVKM. In nucleotides, the CDR3 is TGTGCCAGCAGTTTTAGCGGGATCCTCAATGAGCAGTTCTTC. This sequence encodes CASSFSGILNEQFF.

The chain combines TRBV10-3 with TRBJ2-7; perhaps TRBD2 as D (6 bases). The V and J ends lost 0 bases and 3 bases respectively, with 9 bases between them. This CDR3 contains 14 residues. Germline CDR1 reads ENHRY; CDR2 reads SYGVKD. CDR3 protein: CAISESGLLYEQYV. The DNA for the CDR3 is TGTGCCATCAGTGAGTCGGGACTCCTCTACGAGCAGTACGTC.

A few counts support this clone. The chain carries TRBV11-3 and TRBJ1-1; TRBD1 aligns across 7 bases. Trimming took 5 bases from V and 4 from J; bases not matched to a gene: 4. The CDR3 totals 13 residues. Germline-derived CDR1 and CDR2 are SGHNT and YENEEA. The CDR3 loop is CASSRTGVTEAFF. For the CDR3, the DNA is TGTGCCAGCAGCCGAACAGGGGTCACTGAAGCTTTCTTT.

The chain employs TRBV10-3 and TRBJ1-2; 7 nucleotides match TRBD1. The length of the CDR3 is 14 residues. V trimming: 0 bases; J trimming: 6 bases; junction bases outside the gene matches: 4. CDR1 and CDR2 (germline): ENHRY, SYGVKD. CDR3 in DNA: TGTGCCATCAGTGAGTCGATCAGGGGGAATGGCTACACCTTC. Protein product: CAISESIRGNGYTF.

This chain uses TRBV7-2 with TRBJ1-2; D unclear. The V end was cut by 5 bases, the J end by 0 bases, with 10 bases between. The CDR3 is made up of 14 amino acids. From germline, CDR1 is SGHTA and CDR2 FQGNSA. The CDR3 nucleotides read TGTGCCAGCAGCCCTAGAAACGCTAACTATGGCTACACCTTC. It codes for CASSPRNANYGYTF.

The rearrangement joins TRBV19 to TRBJ1-1; TRBD1 matches 7 bases. Germline-derived CDR1 and CDR2 are LNHDA and SQIVND (reference sequence). The CDR3 loop spans 18 amino acids. The V segment lost 3 bases and the J segment 2 bases; nucleotides outside the gene matches: 15. CDR3: CASSISPFGRGINTEAFF. CDR3 in DNA: TGTGCCAGTAGTATTTCCCCCTTCGGCAGGGGGATCAACACTGAAGCTTTCTTT.

The chain carries TRBV5-1 and TRBJ1-3, with D perhaps matching TRBD1 (5 bases). This CDR3 region has 15 residues. The germline CDR1 and CDR2 sequences are SGHRS and YFSETQ. V lost 3 bases to trimming and J lost 4 bases, with 14 bases between them. The CDR3 sequence: CASSYRGIQGNTIYF. DNA of the CDR3: TGCGCCAGCAGCTACCGGGGGATCCAAGGAAACACCATATATTTT.

This clone was observed once. This chain uses TRBV5-6 with TRBJ2-5, with D perhaps matching TRBD2 (6 bases). The CDR3 totals 15 residues. Germline values: CDR1 SGHDT, CDR2 YYEEEE. The ends were cut back, 4 bases at V and 5 bases at J, with 18 bases in the middle. The CDR3 region is CASSKSTPGVETQYF. For the CDR3, the DNA is TGTGCCAGCAGCAAAAGCACCCCGGGGGTTGAGACCCAGTACTTC.

This sequence joins TRBV6-2 or TRBV6-3 and TRBJ1-6; D is ambiguous. Germline V CDR1 and CDR2: MNHEY, SVGEGT. V was shortened by 5 bases and J by 0 bases, with 17 bases between the two germline ends. The CDR3 covers 18 residues. CDR3 bases: TGTGCCAGCAGTCCGGGGTACAAGAAGAGCTCCTATAATTCACCCCTCCACTTT. Amino acids: CASSPGYKKSSYNSPLHF.

The chain joins TRBV28 to TRBJ2-7; 7 bases agree with TRBD1. The CDR3 consists of 15 residues. With 3 bases clipped from V and 7 bases from J, the junction kept 12 bases outside the gene matches. The germline V gene has CDR1 MDHEN and CDR2 SYDVKM. In DNA, the CDR3 is TGTGCCAGCAGTTTGGTACAGGGGTTCAATAGGGAGCAGTACTTC. Translating it yields CASSLVQGFNREQYF.

In DNA, the CDR3 is TGTGCCAGCAGCTTGAACATAGGGCAGAGCACAGATACGCAGTATTTT. Protein sequence: CASSLNIGQSTDTQYF. The chain joins TRBV5-6 to TRBJ2-3; D gene ambiguous. CDR1 and CDR2 (germline): SGHDT, YYEEEE. V was pared by 1 base and J by 0 bases, with 12 bases between. The CDR3 runs to 16 residues.

The chain is built from TRBV10-3 and TRBJ1-5, with a weak D call TRBD1 (6 bases). The CDR3 is made up of 13 amino acids. With 10 bases removed from V and 6 bases from J, the gap between germline ends came to 16 bases. Germline CDR1 reads ENHRY; CDR2 reads SYGVKD. The CDR3 DNA is TGTGCCACCATGGCAGGGGTAAGTCAGCCCCAGCATTTT. Protein product: CATMAGVSQPQHF.

The genes are TRBV9 and TRBJ1-1; maybe TRBD1 (5 bases). Trimming took 0 bases from V and 1 from J, leaving 10 bases between them. Per germline, CDR1 SGDLS and CDR2 YYNGEE. The CDR3 is 15 amino acids. The CDR3 DNA reads as TGTGCCAGCAGCGTAGTTGTCGGGGGGAACACTGAAGCTTTCTTT. As protein: CASSVVVGGNTEAFF.

This chain joins TRBV12-3 or TRBV12-4 and TRBJ1-2, with unresolved D. CDR3 size: 12 residues. Trimming pared 2 bases from V and 6 bases from J, leaving 7 bases between. The CDR3 spells CASSLRSDGYTF. The CDR3 DNA sequence: TGTGCCAGCAGTTTAAGGTCGGATGGCTACACCTTC.

This clone was counted only a few times. The V and J genes are TRBV12-3 or TRBV12-4 and TRBJ2-1; the D is unclear. V shed 1 base and J shed 5 bases, with 6 bases lying between them. The CDR3 runs to 13 residues. CDR3 region: CASSLGQNNEQFF. The CDR3 nucleotides read TGTGCCAGCAGTTTAGGGCAGAACAATGAGCAGTTCTTC.

This rearrangement joins TRBV25-1 to TRBJ1-3; TRBD1 aligns across 7 bases. J gave up 3 bases and V 7 bases, and 3 bases lay outside the gene matches. The length of the CDR3 is 13 residues. Per the germline V gene, CDR1 is MGHDK and CDR2 is SYGVNS. DNA for the CDR3: TGTGCCAGCACTCAGGGGGGTGGAAACACCATATATTTT. It specifies CASTQGGGNTIYF.

V gene TRBV28 combines with J gene TRBJ1-5; tentative D call: TRBD1 (5 bases). Trimming took 4 bases from V and 2 from J, leaving 15 bases between them. The germline V gene has CDR1 MDHEN and CDR2 SYDVKM. The CDR3 covers 16 residues. DNA for the CDR3: TGTGCCAGCAGTTCACAGCCTCAGGGTGGCAATCAGCCCCAGCATTTT. Its translation is CASSSQPQGGNQPQHF. The full variable domain, in which reference TRBV28 and TRBJ1-5 provide the parts outside the CDR3, is DVKVTQSSRYLVKRTGEKVFLECVQDMDHENMFWYRQDPGLGLRLIYFSYDVKMKEKGDIPEGYSVSREKKERFSLILESASTNQTSMYLCASSSQPQGGNQPQHFGDGTRLSIL.

V is TRBV5-1 and J is TRBJ2-1, with D perhaps matching TRBD2 (5 bases). The CDR3 runs 15 residues. From germline, CDR1 is SGHRS and CDR2 YFSETQ. V gave up 0 bases and J gave up 2 bases, with 9 bases separating them. The CDR3 DNA reads as TGCGCCAGCAGCTTGGAGGACTCAACCTACAATGAGCAGTTCTTC. This encodes CASSLEDSTYNEQFF.

The V gene is TRBV2, the J gene TRBJ1-1; no reliable D call. This CDR3 contains 11 residues. V was trimmed by 10 bases and J by 7 bases, leaving 13 bases between them. CDR1 SNHLY and CDR2 FYNNEI come from the germline V gene. The CDR3 loop reads CATREAGEAFF. DNA for the CDR3: TGTGCCACCCGGGAGGCAGGTGAAGCTTTCTTT.

This clone was seen just once. The chain links TRBV11-2 to TRBJ2-1, with D hard to call. The CDR3 spans 15 residues. The V gene's germline CDR1 is SGHAT and CDR2 FQNNGV. The V and J ends lost 3 bases and 0 bases respectively, with 9 bases between them. The CDR3 nucleotides are TGTGCCAGCAGCTTGGATCCCAGCTCCTACAATGAGCAGTTCTTC. This gives the protein CASSLDPSSYNEQFF.

The J gene is TRBJ2-2, the V gene TRBV27, with a weak D call TRBD2 (6 bases). V lost 5 bases and J 4 bases, leaving 11 bases between the germline ends. The V gene's germline CDR1 is MNHEY and CDR2 SMNVEV (reference sequence). The CDR3 contains 14 residues. CDR3 protein: CASSEVGGTGELFF. CDR3 sequence (DNA): TGTGCCAGCAGTGAGGTCGGGGGCACCGGGGAGCTGTTTTTT.

This clone was seen more than once but under ten times. This rearrangement joins TRBV11-3 to TRBJ2-2; D gene uncertain. V was clipped by 5 bases and J by 2 bases, with 12 bases between them. Germline loops: CDR1 SGHNT, CDR2 YENEEA. The CDR3 contains 15 residues. CDR3 sequence: CASSQETANTGELFF. In DNA form, the CDR3 reads TGTGCCAGCAGCCAAGAGACTGCTAACACCGGGGAGCTGTTTTTT.

The count of this clone is one. V usage is TRBV19 and J usage is TRBJ2-5; 11 nucleotides align to TRBD2. The CDR3 is made up of 16 amino acids. From germline, CDR1 is LNHDA and CDR2 SQIVND (reference sequence). V lost 5 bases to trimming and J lost 4 bases; unmatched junction nucleotides: 9. The CDR3 is CASSPRLAGKVETQYF. Here the CDR3 DNA reads TGTGCCAGTAGTCCCCGACTAGCGGGGAAGGTAGAGACCCAGTACTTC.

The rearrangement uses TRBV2 and TRBJ1-4; D may be TRBD1 (6 bases). V was trimmed by 4 bases and J by 7 bases, leaving 16 bases between them. The CDR3 is made up of 15 amino acids. The germline CDR1 and CDR2 sequences are SNHLY and FYNNEI. CDR3 coding DNA: TGTGCCAGCAGTGGGCGGACAGAATTGGGTGAAAAACTGTTTTTT. Protein: CASSGRTELGEKLFF.

The chain carries TRBV19 and TRBJ1-1; D call uncertain. Trimming removed 5 bases at V and 0 bases at J, with 13 bases between. The CDR3 length is 15 residues. Per germline, CDR1 LNHDA and CDR2 SQIVND (reference sequence). The CDR3: CASSFRWDLNTEAFF. The CDR3 DNA sequence: TGTGCCAGTAGTTTTAGGTGGGATTTGAACACTGAAGCTTTCTTT.

This chain connects TRBV6-2 or TRBV6-3 to TRBJ1-2, with a tentative D call TRBD1 (6 bases). V lost 5 bases and J 1 base, leaving 11 bases between the germline ends. Germline lookup yields CDR1 MNHEY and CDR2 SVGEGT. The CDR3 contains 14 residues. The CDR3 DNA reads TGTGCCAGCAGTCCCGACAGGTTTAACTATGGCTACACCTTC. The encoded protein is CASSPDRFNYGYTF.

The rearrangement joins TRBV9 to TRBJ1-3, with 8 bases fitting TRBD1. With 3 bases clipped from V and 3 bases from J, the junction kept 11 bases outside the gene matches. The CDR3 runs 17 residues. CDR1 SGDLS and CDR2 YYNGEE come from the germline V gene. The CDR3 bases are TGTGCCAGCAGCGCCTTTGGACAGGGAGTCGGTGGAAACACCATATATTTT. Its translation is CASSAFGQGVGGNTIYF.

The rearrangement uses TRBV25-1 and TRBJ2-3; D remains ambiguous. The germline V gene encodes CDR1 MGHDK and CDR2 SYGVNS. The CDR3 loop spans 15 amino acids. Trimming removed 5 bases from V and 6 bases from J, with 18 bases in between. CDR3 bases: TGTGCCAGCAGTCCCCGGGTCCCGGGTCTGGATACGCAGTATTTT. This gives the protein CASSPRVPGLDTQYF.

This clone came up once. This chain links TRBV7-8 with TRBJ2-7; TRBD2 aligns across 7 bases. V lost 2 bases, J lost 0 bases, and 16 bases stayed unmatched. The CDR3 is 19 residues long. The germline CDR1 and CDR2 sequences are SGHVS and FQNEAQ. CDR3 region: CASSLTAGARPRSSYEQYV. As DNA, the CDR3 is TGTGCCAGCAGCTTAACCGCGGGAGCAAGGCCGAGGAGCTCCTACGAGCAGTACGTC.

Concerning this clone itself: Other DNA sequences from this sample encode an identical CDR3 as well. J is TRBJ2-7 and V is TRBV5-1; D possibly corresponds to TRBD1 (6 bases). V was shortened by 0 bases and J by 4 bases, with 11 bases between the two germline ends. There are 14 residues in the CDR3. CDR1 is SGHRS and CDR2 is YFSETQ in the germline V gene. In nucleotides, the CDR3 is TGCGCCAGCAGCTTGGCAGGGGTCCTTTACGAGCAGTACTTC. Amino acid sequence: CASSLAGVLYEQYF.

This sequence joins TRBV5-3 and TRBJ1-5; no clear D. TRBV5-3 is an open reading frame whose function is uncertain. The length of the CDR3 is 14 residues. Between the trimmed V and J ends, which lost 3 bases and 0 bases, there was a span of 7 bases. CDR3 nucleotides: TGTGCCAGAAGCTCGGCAGATAGCAATCAGCCCCAGCATTTT. This gives the protein CARSSADSNQPQHF.